This T cell receptor beta chain was obtained from a study of T-cell memory formation after mild COVID-19. This clonotype was seen ten or more times. One entry per CDR3 protein, called by TCRdb with MiXCR from the 5' RACE reads. The sample includes about 340,000 distinct CDR3 sequences, about 15% of them seen just once. The CDR3 spans 12 residues. The ends were cut back, 2 bases at V and 6 bases at J, with 4 bases in the middle. The germline CDR1 and CDR2 sequences are MNHEY and SVGAGI. The TCR sequence derives from a man younger than 35 who had mild COVID-19 (a few samples of this study predate the infection). Cell type and time point are not known. V usage is TRBV6-5 and J usage is TRBJ2-2; D ambiguous. The sequencing sample was made of PBMCs or a T cell subset sorted from them (not recorded which). Here the CDR3 reads CASSYGAGELFF. In nucleotides, the CDR3 is TGTGCCAGCAGTTACGGGGCCGGGGAGCTGTTTTTT.